This TCR beta chain was identified in a study of shared clonotypes between healthy human individuals. It was across several immunoSEQ plates that each subset's genomic DNA was evenly split. Sorted-subset replicate PCRs used 150 to 200 ng of genomic DNA. This amount corresponded to about 30,000 T cell genomes. The method was immunoSEQ multiplex PCR; TCRdb's version includes in-frame clones alone and lacks a portion of them. Here the sample spans about 640,000 clones, less than 80% being singletons. Points on this clone: The antigen is not known.

V was cut by 0 bases and J by 10 bases, with 8 bases left in between. In germline, CDR1 is SGHRS, CDR2 YFSETQ. The CDR3 loop spans 13 amino acids. General observations from the study: As a rule, naive subsets had a larger estimated richness than memory subsets.

This TCR came from a woman in her twenties or thirties in good health. The chain has TRBV5-1 and TRBJ1-6; the D is unclear. Sequencing used memory CD4+ T cells sorted from blood. Subset denoted: CD45RA-negative fraction. In DNA, the CDR3 is TGCGCCAGCAGCTTGGACCTGGACTCACCCCTCCACTTT. Translating gives CASSLDLDSPLHF.